The 16 T cell receptor beta chains below come from one sample, sequenced in a study of beta chain features in type 1 diabetes. Expressed TCRB transcripts were sequenced, since all the RNA that had been isolated was reverse transcribed. TCRdb keeps only in-frame clones here, not all; method: immunoSEQ multiplex PCR. This table has 450,000 to 600,000 clones, over 25% appearing once. Sequenced material: naive CD4+ T cells from blood. These receptors all stem from a young man in good health.

This clone has just a few counts. The rearrangement joins TRBV4-1 to TRBJ2-3, with 10 bases aligning to TRBD2. V was pared by 2 bases and J by 0 bases, with 5 bases of the junction left unmatched. The germline gives CDR1 MGHRA, CDR2 YSYEKL. The CDR3 covers 17 residues. As DNA, the CDR3 is TGCGCCAGCAGCCAACCTCTAGCGGGAGCTAGCACAGATACGCAGTATTTT. Protein product: CASSQPLAGASTDTQYF.

The chain uses TRBV7-2 and TRBJ2-7, with TRBD1 matching over 7 bases. In germline, CDR1 is SGHTA, CDR2 FQGNSA. CDR3 length: 13 amino acids. Trimming at V came to 5 bases and at J to 3 bases, leaving 4 bases not matched to a gene. CDR3 coding DNA: TGTGCCAGCAGCCACAGGGGTGGCTACGAGCAGTACTTC. Translating it yields CASSHRGGYEQYF.

This clone has a handful of counts. The CDR3 here is CASSQRWQGRNEQFF. The CDR3 DNA is TGTGCCAGCAGTCAAAGGTGGCAGGGCAGGAATGAGCAGTTCTTC. This chain joins TRBV2 and TRBJ2-1; maybe TRBD1 (5 bases). V was trimmed by 5 bases and J by 7 bases, leaving 18 bases between them. The CDR3 contains 15 residues. Germline V gene sequence: CDR1 SNHLY, CDR2 FYNNEI.

This clone was counted between two and nine times. The rearrangement links TRBV10-3 to TRBJ2-5, with TRBD1 matching over 9 bases. This CDR3 spans 15 amino acids. The germline gives CDR1 ENHRY, CDR2 SYGVKD. The J segment lost 4 bases and the V segment lost 6 bases, leaving 9 bases of the junction unmatched. The DNA for the CDR3 is TGTGCCATCAGGGCCGGGACAGGGTTAAGAGAGACCCAGTACTTC. It translates to CAIRAGTGLRETQYF.

The V and J genes are TRBV29-1 and TRBJ2-3; TRBD2 aligns across 8 bases. This CDR3 contains 14 residues. CDR1 is SQVTM, CDR2 ANQGSEA, per germline. V lost 7 bases to trimming and J lost 13 bases; unmatched junction nucleotides: 19. The CDR3 DNA reads as TGCAGCGGGGGAGCGGGAGCTAACAGATACGCGGAGTATTTT. This codes for CSGGAGANRYAEYF.

This clone has more than one count but fewer than ten. This rearrangement joins TRBV11-2 to TRBJ1-1; D gene uncertain. Trimming shortened V by 2 bases and J by 4 bases, and 5 bases separated the two germline ends. Germline CDR1 SGHAT, CDR2 FQNNGV. CDR3 length: 12 residues. DNA for the CDR3: TGTGCCAGCAGCTTAAGCAGCACTGAAGCTTTCTTT. Translation gives CASSLSSTEAFF.

This chain connects TRBV29-1 to TRBJ2-3; 10 bases align to TRBD2. From germline, CDR1 is SQVTM and CDR2 ANQGSEA. The CDR3 contains 14 residues. V lost 7 bases, J lost 7 bases, and 11 bases stayed unmatched. As DNA, the CDR3 is TGCAGCGCCCGGGGACTAGCGCAGTCAAATACGCAGTATTTT. Translated, it gives CSARGLAQSNTQYF.

This sequence joins TRBV7-8 and TRBJ2-5, with unresolved D. This CDR3 comprises 12 residues. Per the germline V gene, CDR1 is SGHVS and CDR2 is FQNEAQ. Deletions cut 4 bases from V and 4 bases from J, with 7 bases between. The CDR3 nucleotides are TGTGCCAGCAGCTCCACCCCAGAGACCCAGTACTTC. Residues: CASSSTPETQYF.

The chain links TRBV5-4 to TRBJ2-1; D is perhaps TRBD1 or TRBD2 (5 bases each). Germline-derived CDR1 and CDR2 are SGHNT and YYREEE (reference sequence). The CDR3 loop spans 14 amino acids. V was pared by 4 bases and J by 0 bases, with 8 bases between. This CDR3 is CASSPGASYNEQFF. For the CDR3, the DNA is TGTGCCAGCAGCCCCGGGGCCTCCTACAATGAGCAGTTCTTC. Full variable domain (missing parts from reference TRBV5-4 and TRBJ2-1): ETGVTQSPTHLIKTRGQQVTLRCSSQSGHNTVSWYQQALGQGPQFIFQYYREEENGRGNFPPRFSGLQFPNYSSELNVNALELDDSALYLCASSPGASYNEQFFGPGTRLTVL.

This chain connects TRBV29-1 to TRBJ1-1; no reliable D call. Per the germline V gene, CDR1 is SQVTM and CDR2 is ANQGSEA. The V and J ends lost 6 bases and 1 base respectively, with 9 bases between them. The CDR3 is 12 amino acids. Here the CDR3 reads CSVVGPNTEAFF. In nucleotides, the CDR3 is TGCAGCGTAGTTGGACCGAACACTGAAGCTTTCTTT.

This clone occurred a few times. V usage is TRBV10-3 and J usage is TRBJ2-1; 8 nucleotides match TRBD2. Trimming cost V 10 bases and J 3 bases; bases outside gene matches: 17. Germline CDR1 is ENHRY and CDR2 is SYGVKD. This CDR3 has 17 residues. The CDR3 DNA is TGTGCCACCAAATCCCCAGCCGGGACTAGGGTCTACAATGAGCAGTTCTTC. As protein: CATKSPAGTRVYNEQFF.

The gene calls are TRBV10-3 and TRBJ2-5, with 13 bases that match TRBD2. The CDR3 runs to 17 residues. The germline V gene has CDR1 ENHRY and CDR2 SYGVKD. Unmatched junction bases numbered 8, after V lost 6 bases and J lost 1 base. CDR3 sequence: CAISGGLAGSSQETQYF. Here the CDR3 DNA reads TGTGCCATCAGCGGGGGACTAGCGGGATCTAGCCAAGAGACCCAGTACTTC.

The chain links TRBV29-1 to TRBJ1-4; 12 positions agree with TRBD1. V gave up 4 bases and J gave up 8 bases; unmatched junction bases: 5. The CDR3 contains 14 residues. Germline V gene lookup returns CDR1 SQVTM and CDR2 ANQGSEA. The CDR3 loop is CSVGGTGGFEKLFF. CDR3 DNA sequence: TGCAGCGTTGGTGGGACAGGGGGCTTCGAAAAACTGTTTTTT.

The rearrangement joins TRBV30 to TRBJ2-5; 8 bases are shared with TRBD1. After removal of 3 bases from V and 4 bases from J, the junction contained 4 bases not matched to a gene. This CDR3 contains 13 residues. The germline V gene encodes CDR1 GTSNPN and CDR2 SVGIG (reference sequence). Written as DNA, the CDR3 is TGTGCCTGGAGGGTGGGACAGGCAGAGACCCAGTACTTC. Encoded protein: CAWRVGQAETQYF.

This clone was detected a few times. The V and J genes are TRBV16 and TRBJ1-5, with D possibly TRBD1 on 5 matching bases. Germline V gene data show CDR1 as KGHSY and CDR2 as FQNENV. V lost 2 bases, J lost 6 bases, and 11 bases lay in between. The CDR3 is 14 residues long. The CDR3 coding sequence is TGTGCCAGCAGCCAAGCAAGCCAGGGTCAGCCCCAGCATTTT. As protein: CASSQASQGQPQHF.

The V gene is TRBV7-6, the J gene TRBJ2-1; no definite D call. The CDR3 is made up of 16 amino acids. V was cut by 5 bases and J by 0 bases, with 14 bases left in between. CDR1 is SGHVS and CDR2 is FNYEAQ in the germline V gene. CDR3 sequence (DNA): TGTGCCAGCAGCAGTTGGACCGCCAGCTCCTACAATGAGCAGTTCTTC. Protein sequence: CASSSWTASSYNEQFF.